The 32 T cell receptor beta chains listed next were all sequenced from one sample in a study of OX40 agonist ivuxolimab in advanced cancers. Measured with immunoSEQ multiplex PCR; TCRdb has only the in-frame clones, and not every one. The table has around 100,000 clones, nearly 90% seen once; the top ten hold 0.15% to 0.2%. The sequencing here drew on CD4+ or CD8+ T cells sorted from blood, taken in a trial of the OX40 agonist ivuxolimab. All receptors derive from an adult with an advanced solid tumor such as melanoma, head and neck, liver or kidney cancer.

This chain uses TRBV5-8 with TRBJ1-5, with 8 bases matching TRBD1. Per the germline V gene, CDR1 is SGHTS and CDR2 is YDEGEE. V gave up 5 bases and J gave up 5 bases; unmatched junction bases: 6. This CDR3 is 14 amino acids long. CDR3 loop: CASRRDRIDQPQHF. The CDR3 DNA reads TGTGCCAGCAGACGGGACAGGATTGATCAGCCCCAGCATTTT.

This clone came up once. This chain links TRBV19 with TRBJ1-6; D is unclear. The germline V gene has CDR1 LNHDA and CDR2 SQIVND (reference sequence). CDR3 length: 13 amino acids. V shed 3 bases and J shed 6 bases, with 6 bases lying between them. CDR3 protein: CASSMGSNSPLHF. The CDR3 DNA follows: TGTGCCAGTAGTATGGGCAGTAATTCACCCCTCCACTTT. Based on the CDR3 plus reference TRBV19 and TRBJ1-6, the full variable domain is DGGITQSPKYLFRKEGQNVTLSCEQNLNHDAMYWYRQDPGQGLRLIYYSQIVNDFQKGDIAEGYSVSREKKESFPLTVTSAQKNPTAFYLCASSMGSNSPLHFGNGTRLTVT.

This clone has more than one count but fewer than ten. The rearrangement links TRBV15 to TRBJ1-5; tentative D call: TRBD1 (5 bases). Germline loops: CDR1 LNHNV, CDR2 YYDKDF (reference sequence). Deletions cut 5 bases from V and 0 bases from J, with 8 bases between. The CDR3 is 14 amino acids. CDR3 loop: CATSGGGSNQPQHF. For the CDR3, the DNA is TGTGCCACCAGCGGTGGGGGTAGCAATCAGCCCCAGCATTTT.

The rearrangement uses TRBV5-4 and TRBJ2-2, with unresolved D. The length of the CDR3 is 15 residues. With 0 bases removed from V and 4 bases from J, the gap between germline ends came to 10 bases. Per the germline V gene, CDR1 is SGHNT and CDR2 is YYREEE (reference sequence). This chain's CDR3 is CASSLAGGFTGELFF. CDR3 nucleotides: TGTGCCAGCAGCTTGGCCGGCGGTTTCACCGGGGAGCTGTTTTTT.

V gene TRBV19 combines with J gene TRBJ2-7, with D perhaps assigned TRBD1 or TRBD2 (5 bases each). CDR3 size: 13 residues. The germline CDR1 and CDR2 sequences are LNHDA and SQIVND (reference sequence). V was trimmed by 9 bases and J by 0 bases, leaving 12 bases between them. The CDR3 region is CASRGFSSYEQYF. The CDR3 DNA sequence: TGTGCCAGCCGGGGCTTCAGCTCCTACGAGCAGTACTTC.

V and J are TRBV2 and TRBJ1-2; TRBD1 matches 7 bases. This CDR3 has 13 residues. The junction had 5 bases not matched to a gene; V was cut back by 6 bases and J by 4 bases. Germline V lookup: CDR1 SNHLY, CDR2 FYNNEI. The CDR3 loop is CASSRQGPYGYTF. The CDR3 bases are TGTGCCAGCAGCCGACAGGGCCCCTATGGCTACACCTTC.

Notes on this clone: At one end the junction does not follow the germline gene, possibly because of a read error. The chain couples TRBV30 to TRBJ1-2, with no clear D. The CDR3 length is 9 residues. Germline V CDR1 and CDR2: GTSNPN, SVGIG (reference sequence). The CDR3 nucleotides are TGTGCCTGGAGTGTACCCCCGCGCTTC. Protein sequence: CAWSVPPRF.

The rearrangement joins TRBV6-6 to TRBJ1-1; D call uncertain. Per germline, CDR1 MNHNY and CDR2 SVGAGI (reference sequence). V was clipped by 2 bases and J by 5 bases, with 9 bases between them. The CDR3 extends over 13 amino acids. DNA for the CDR3: TGTGCCAGCAGTTACCCCGGCGGGACTGAAGCTTTCTTT. Encoded protein: CASSYPGGTEAFF.

The rearrangement joins TRBV18 to TRBJ2-2; no clear D. Deletions cut 3 bases from V and 4 bases from J, with 15 bases between. The CDR3 spans 16 residues. Germline CDR1 reads KGHSH; CDR2 reads LQKENI. This chain's CDR3 is CASSPMGQAATGELFF. CDR3 nucleotides: TGTGCCAGCTCACCGATGGGCCAGGCCGCCACCGGGGAGCTGTTTTTT.

J is TRBJ2-2 and V is TRBV5-1; D may match TRBD1 or TRBD2 (5 bases each). V lost 0 bases, J lost 11 bases, and 20 bases lay in between. Germline V gives CDR1 SGHRS, CDR2 YFSETQ. The CDR3 covers 16 residues. The CDR3 DNA reads as TGCGCCAGCAGCTTGGTGGAGCTGGGGGACCTCGGAGAGCTGTTTTTT. Its translation: CASSLVELGDLGELFF.

The V gene is TRBV5-1, the J gene TRBJ2-2; D gene unclear. There are 15 residues in the CDR3. V shed 2 bases and J shed 3 bases, with 11 bases lying between them. CDR1 is SGHRS and CDR2 is YFSETQ in the germline V gene. The CDR3 here is CASSFKGSDTGELFF. CDR3 bases: TGCGCCAGCAGCTTCAAGGGCAGTGACACCGGGGAGCTGTTTTTT. Full variable domain (outside the CDR3, taken from reference TRBV5-1 and TRBJ2-2): KAGVTQTPRYLIKTRGQQVTLSCSPISGHRSVSWYQQTPGQGLQFLFEYFSETQRNKGNFPGRFSGRQFSNSRSEMNVSTLELGDSALYLCASSFKGSDTGELFFGEGSRLTVL.

This clone was recorded only once. This chain connects TRBV9 to TRBJ2-3; 15 bases match TRBD2. The CDR3 spans 18 residues. Germline trimming cut 0 bases from V and 2 bases from J; bases unmatched to any gene: 4. Germline V CDR1 and CDR2: SGDLS, YYNGEE. The CDR3 spells CASSVGRTSGRATDTQYF. CDR3 nucleotide sequence: TGTGCCAGCAGCGTAGGTAGGACTAGCGGGAGGGCCACAGATACGCAGTATTTT. The full variable domain, rest sourced from reference TRBV9 and TRBJ2-3, is DSGVTQTPKHLITATGQRVTLRCSPRSGDLSVYWYQQSLDQGLQFLIQYYNGEERAKGNILERFSAQQFPDLHSELNLSSLELGDSALYFCASSVGRTSGRATDTQYFGPGTRLTVL.

The genes are TRBV27 and TRBJ2-1; 13 nucleotides line up with TRBD2. There are 16 residues in the CDR3. Germline loops: CDR1 MNHEY, CDR2 SMNVEV (reference sequence). After removal of 5 bases from V and 7 bases from J, the junction contained 8 bases not matched to a gene. This CDR3 reads CASSRTSGSQLNEQFF. CDR3 sequence (DNA): TGTGCCAGCAGTAGGACTAGCGGGAGTCAGTTGAATGAGCAGTTCTTC.

Here the CDR3 reads CASSPWGSSGANVLTF. In DNA, the CDR3 is TGTGCCAGCTCACCATGGGGAAGCTCTGGGGCCAACGTCCTGACTTTC. The chain joins TRBV18 to TRBJ2-6; D call uncertain. V was cut by 2 bases and J by 0 bases, with 8 bases left in between. Germline lookup yields CDR1 KGHSH and CDR2 LQKENI. The CDR3 is 16 residues long. The full variable domain, completed using reference TRBV18 and TRBJ2-6, is NAGVMQNPRHLVRRRGQEARLRCSPMKGHSHVYWYRQLPEEGLKFMVYLQKENIIDESGMPKERFSAEFPKEGPSILRIQQVVRGDSAAYFCASSPWGSSGANVLTFGAGSRLTVL.

The V gene is TRBV9, the J gene TRBJ2-1, with TRBD2 matching over 10 bases. From germline, CDR1 is SGDLS and CDR2 YYNGEE. V shed 4 bases, J shed 4 bases, and the junction held 11 bases outside the gene matches. This CDR3 is 17 amino acids long. The CDR3 is CASSPSLAGVQYNEQFF. The CDR3 bases are TGTGCCAGCAGCCCCAGTCTAGCGGGAGTCCAGTACAATGAGCAGTTCTTC.

In its sample, this clone was seen once. The rearrangement links TRBV2 to TRBJ2-7; TRBD2 might be the D (6 bases). This CDR3 comprises 14 residues. Trimming pared 6 bases from V and 0 bases from J, leaving 12 bases between. Germline values: CDR1 SNHLY, CDR2 FYNNEI. The CDR3 nucleotides are TGTGCCAGCAGGGGCGGGGTGATCTCCTACGAGCAGTACTTC. Translation: CASRGGVISYEQYF.

The J gene is TRBJ1-2, the V gene TRBV28, with 8 bases fitting TRBD1. The trim removed 6 bases at V and 3 bases at J, leaving 3 bases unmatched. The CDR3 spans 13 residues. Germline CDR1 MDHEN, CDR2 SYDVKM. CDR3 in DNA: TGTGCCAGCAGGCTACAGGGGGACTATGGCTACACCTTC. Protein sequence: CASRLQGDYGYTF.

The CDR3 DNA is TGTGCCAGCAGCTTGTATCCAGGTACCAACGAGCAGTACTTC. Protein sequence: CASSLYPGTNEQYF. The chain is built from TRBV5-6 and TRBJ2-7, with D uncertain. This CDR3 contains 14 residues. V gave up 1 base and J gave up 5 bases, with 13 bases separating them. Germline values: CDR1 SGHDT, CDR2 YYEEEE.

This sequence joins TRBV9 and TRBJ2-7; a possible D gene is TRBD1 (7 bases). The ends were cut back, 4 bases at V and 7 bases at J, with 24 bases in the middle. The length of the CDR3 is 16 residues. CDR1 is SGDLS and CDR2 is YYNGEE in the germline V gene. CDR3 residues: CASSLEGAGPTREQYF. As DNA, the CDR3 is TGTGCCAGCAGCTTAGAGGGGGCGGGACCCACACGGGAGCAGTACTTC.

This chain links TRBV5-1 with TRBJ1-1, with D perhaps TRBD1 (6 bases). The CDR3 is made up of 16 amino acids. CDR1 SGHRS and CDR2 YFSETQ come from the germline V gene. V gave up 4 bases and J gave up 1 base, with 17 bases separating them. The DNA for the CDR3 is TGCGCCAGCAGCGCCTCGGGCAGGGGAAGGAACACTGAAGCTTTCTTT. Residues: CASSASGRGRNTEAFF.

This chain's CDR3 is CASSEGTANYGYTF. In nucleotides, the CDR3 is TGTGCCAGCAGTGAAGGGACAGCTAACTATGGCTACACCTTC. This sequence joins TRBV6-1 and TRBJ1-2, with a tentative D call TRBD1 (6 bases). The V end lost 1 base, the J end lost 0 bases, and 6 bases lay between the germline ends. CDR1 is MNHNS and CDR2 is SASEGT in the germline V gene. The CDR3 is 14 residues long.

V usage is TRBV30 and J usage is TRBJ2-1, with 8 bases that match TRBD2. Germline trimming cut 3 bases from V and 4 bases from J; bases unmatched to any gene: 2. The germline V gene has CDR1 GTSNPN and CDR2 SVGIG (reference sequence). The CDR3 covers 13 residues. As DNA, the CDR3 is TGTGCCTGGAGCCGGGGGGGTTACAATGAGCAGTTCTTC. Translating it yields CAWSRGGYNEQFF.

J is TRBJ1-6 and V is TRBV7-9, with TRBD1 matching over 11 bases. The CDR3 covers 15 residues. V trimming: 1 base; J trimming: 13 bases; junction bases outside the gene matches: 6. Germline-derived CDR1 and CDR2 are SEHNR and FQNEAQ (reference sequence). The CDR3 loop reads CASSLEGTGGDPLHF. The CDR3 coding sequence is TGTGCCAGCAGCTTAGAAGGGACAGGGGGTGACCCCCTCCACTTT.

The chain uses TRBV7-2 and TRBJ2-4; D unresolved. Germline CDR1 and CDR2: SGHTA and FQGNSA. This CDR3 contains 13 residues. Trimming shortened V by 3 bases and J by 1 base, and 4 bases separated the two germline ends. The CDR3 protein is CASSFSAKNIQYF. The CDR3 bases are TGTGCCAGCAGCTTTTCGGCCAAAAACATTCAGTACTTC.

This CDR3 reads CAWGPEGYNSPLHF. The DNA of the CDR3 is TGTGCCTGGGGACCCGAGGGCTATAATTCACCCCTCCACTTT. This sequence joins TRBV30 and TRBJ1-6, with unresolved D. Trimming removed 5 bases at V and 3 bases at J, with 11 bases between. Germline CDR1 GTSNPN, CDR2 SVGIG (reference sequence). The CDR3 is made up of 14 amino acids.

The CDR3 nucleotides read TGTGCCAGCAGCCACACTAGCGGGGGAAGCACAGATACGCAGTATTTT. Amino acid sequence: CASSHTSGGSTDTQYF. The chain joins TRBV6-6 to TRBJ2-3, with 11 bases identical to TRBD2. Trimming at V came to 6 bases and at J to 0 bases, leaving 5 bases not matched to a gene. In germline, CDR1 is MNHNY, CDR2 SVGAGI (reference sequence). The CDR3 is made up of 16 amino acids.

The rearrangement links TRBV6-5 to TRBJ1-2; 9 bases line up with TRBD1. Per the germline V gene, CDR1 is MNHEY and CDR2 is SVGAGI. Trimming cost V 8 bases and J 2 bases; bases outside gene matches: 3. The CDR3 covers 13 residues. The CDR3 here is CASSTGGNYGYTF. Here the CDR3 DNA reads TGTGCCAGCTCTACAGGGGGCAACTATGGCTACACCTTC.

Notes on this clone: This sample also contains other DNA sequences that code for the same CDR3. V usage is TRBV4-2 and J usage is TRBJ2-5, with no clear D. CDR1 is LGHNA, CDR2 YNFKEQ, per germline. V was clipped by 1 base and J by 5 bases, with 5 bases between them. The CDR3 is 12 amino acids. The DNA of the CDR3 is TGTGCCAGCAGCCAAGGTCGGGAGACCCAGTACTTC. It specifies CASSQGRETQYF.

The gene calls are TRBV30 and TRBJ1-1; no clear D. Germline V gives CDR1 GTSNPN, CDR2 SVGIG (reference sequence). This CDR3 is 11 amino acids long. Deletions cut 1 base from V and 7 bases from J, with 7 bases between. CDR3 coding DNA: TGTGCCTGGAGTGGGGCAGGTGAAGCTTTCTTT. Protein: CAWSGAGEAFF. The complete variable domain, with remaining parts taken from reference TRBV30 and TRBJ1-1, reads SQTIHQWPATLVQPVGSPLSLECTVEGTSNPNLYWYRQAAGRGLQLLFYSVGIGQISSEVPQNLSASRPQDRQFILSSKKLLLSDSGFYLCAWSGAGEAFFGQGTRLTVV.

The chain couples TRBV11-2 to TRBJ2-3; D is perhaps TRBD1 (6 bases). Germline CDR1 reads SGHAT; CDR2 reads FQNNGV. The V end was cut by 3 bases, the J end by 2 bases, with 6 bases between. The CDR3 totals 13 residues. The DNA for the CDR3 is TGTGCCAGCAGCTTGGGGGCCACAGATACGCAGTATTTT. It translates to CASSLGATDTQYF.

The chain carries TRBV28 and TRBJ2-1; the D gene could be TRBD1 or TRBD2 (5 bases each). The CDR3 contains 17 residues. From germline, CDR1 is MDHEN and CDR2 SYDVKM. The V end was cut by 2 bases, the J end by 4 bases, with 18 bases between. CDR3 bases: TGTGCCAGCAGTTTAGGCCGGGGTGGGGCACTTTACAATGAGCAGTTCTTC. This gives the protein CASSLGRGGALYNEQFF.

The gene calls are TRBV10-3 and TRBJ2-7, with TRBD1 matching over 8 bases. Germline V gene lookup returns CDR1 ENHRY and CDR2 SYGVKD. The CDR3 runs to 16 residues. Trimming removed 4 bases from V and 2 bases from J; junction bases left unmatched: 10. CDR3 bases: TGTGCCATCAGTGGTACCGGAACAGGGGGTCCCTACGAGCAGTACTTC. This codes for CAISGTGTGGPYEQYF.